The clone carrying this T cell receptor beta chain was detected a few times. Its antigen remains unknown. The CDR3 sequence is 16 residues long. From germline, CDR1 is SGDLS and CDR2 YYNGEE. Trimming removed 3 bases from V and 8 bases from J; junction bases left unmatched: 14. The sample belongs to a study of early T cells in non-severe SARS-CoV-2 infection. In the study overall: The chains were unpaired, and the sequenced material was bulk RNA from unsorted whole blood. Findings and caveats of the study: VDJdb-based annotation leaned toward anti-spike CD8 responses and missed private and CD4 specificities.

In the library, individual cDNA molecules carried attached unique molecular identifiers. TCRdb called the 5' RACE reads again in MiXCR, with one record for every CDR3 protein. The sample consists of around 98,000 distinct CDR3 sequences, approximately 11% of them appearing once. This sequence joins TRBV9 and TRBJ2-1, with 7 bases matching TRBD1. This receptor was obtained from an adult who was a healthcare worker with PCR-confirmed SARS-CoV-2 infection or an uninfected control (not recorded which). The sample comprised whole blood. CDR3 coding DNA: TGTGCCAGCAGCGGGACGACAGGGTCTCGGCACGATGAGCAGTTCTTC. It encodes CASSGTTGSRHDEQFF.